Shown below are 2 T cell receptor beta chains from a single sample sequenced in a study of T cells in Graves' hyperthyroidism and ophthalmopathy. TCR beta CDR3 region amplification was performed from RNA transcripts. First-round RT-PCR of the TCR CDR3 relied on the HTBI primer set. MiXCR, run by TCRdb on the multiplex PCR reads, gives a single entry per CDR3 protein. The table lists some 800,000 distinct CDR3 sequences, 38% of them singletons. Sequenced sample: blood. These receptors all stem from a man in his late teens or twenties with Graves' hyperthyroidism.

This clonotype has a single count. This sequence may be a read error, since a much larger clone differs from it by one base. The chain combines TRBV7-9 with TRBJ2-5; D possibly uses TRBD1 or TRBD2 (5 bases each). With 0 bases removed from V and 5 bases from J, the gap between germline ends came to 10 bases. CDR3 length equals 14 residues. Looked up from germline, CDR1 is SEHNR and CDR2 is FQNEAQ (reference sequence). The CDR3: CASSLAVREETQYF. The CDR3 DNA follows: TGTGCCAGCAGCTTAGCGGTCAGGGAGGAGACCCAGTACTTC.

Turning to this clonotype: A read error is possible here, since a much larger clone lies one base away. Here the CDR3 reads CAVGTVSYEQYF. The CDR3 DNA sequence: TGTGCCGTCGGGACAGTCTCCTACGAGCAGTACTTC. The V call is TRBV10-3, the J call TRBJ2-7; 7 nucleotides agree with TRBD1. The germline gives CDR1 ENHRY, CDR2 SYGVKD. The length of the CDR3 is 12 residues. V shed 11 bases, J shed 0 bases, and the junction held 4 bases outside the gene matches.